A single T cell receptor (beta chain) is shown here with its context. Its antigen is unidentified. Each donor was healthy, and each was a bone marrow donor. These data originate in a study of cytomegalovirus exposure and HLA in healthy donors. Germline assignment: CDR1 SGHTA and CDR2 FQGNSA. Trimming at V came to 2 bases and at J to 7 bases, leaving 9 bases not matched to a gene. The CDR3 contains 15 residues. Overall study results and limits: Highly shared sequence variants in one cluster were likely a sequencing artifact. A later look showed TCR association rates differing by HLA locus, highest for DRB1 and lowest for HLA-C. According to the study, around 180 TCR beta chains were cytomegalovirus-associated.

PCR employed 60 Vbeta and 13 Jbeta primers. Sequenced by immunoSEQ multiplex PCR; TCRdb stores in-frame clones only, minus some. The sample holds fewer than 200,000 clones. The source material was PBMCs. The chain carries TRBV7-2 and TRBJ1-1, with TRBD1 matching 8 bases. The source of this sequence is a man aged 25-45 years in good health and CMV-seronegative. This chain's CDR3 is CASSLRGQGADEAFF. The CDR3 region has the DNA TGTGCCAGCAGCTTAAGAGGGCAGGGGGCGGATGAAGCTTTCTTT.